This TCR beta chain is drawn from a study of T cell clones after liver transplantation. Concerning this clone: As yet, its antigen is unknown.

V was clipped by 1 base and J by 1 base; unmatched bases: 5. The CDR3 has 17 amino acids. Germline CDR1 is SGHRS and CDR2 is YFSETQ. General observations from the study: In a couple of subjects, few donor cells limited the measurable donor-reactive repertoire.

Profiling relied on immunoSEQ multiplex PCR, and the TCRdb table lists in-frame clones only, not all of them. The profile covers approximately 22,000 clones, with roughly 92% appearing a single time and around 25% taken by the ten largest. The sequence was obtained from a human patient who received a liver transplant. Certain T cells may be donor cells from the graft. The source was CD8+ T cells from blood, collected roughly 25 months after liver transplant. This sequence joins TRBV5-1 and TRBJ2-1; 10 nucleotides align to TRBD2. The CDR3 DNA reads TGCGCCAGCAGCTTGAGGGGAGCGGGAGGGTCCTACAATGAGCAGTTCTTC. This translates into CASSLRGAGGSYNEQFF.